Below are 31 T cell receptor beta chains sequenced from a single sample in a study of T cell responses to AZD1222 COVID-19 vaccine. Assay: immunoSEQ multiplex PCR; the TCRdb copy retains only in-frame clones and omits some. Among some 74,000 clones listed, 90% were seen once. The material sequenced was peripheral blood, taken 28 days after the second AZD1222 dose. These receptors all stem from an adult who received the AZD1222 COVID-19 vaccine.

The J gene is TRBJ2-7, the V gene TRBV7-2; possible D gene TRBD2, 5 bases. This CDR3 has 12 residues. The germline V gene encodes CDR1 SGHTA and CDR2 FQGNSA. Between the trimmed V and J ends, which lost 8 bases and 7 bases, there was a span of 15 bases. The DNA for the CDR3 is TGTGCCAGCTCCGTTTTCCCGGGGGAGCAGTACTTC. Translation: CASSVFPGEQYF.

This clone came up once. The rearrangement links TRBV28 to TRBJ2-7; no clear D. The ends were cut back, 5 bases at V and 3 bases at J, with 17 bases in the middle. The V gene's germline CDR1 is MDHEN and CDR2 SYDVKM. CDR3 length: 15 amino acids. The CDR3 is CASSPVGSLYYEQYF. CDR3 nucleotide sequence: TGTGCCAGCAGTCCAGTAGGCAGCCTATACTACGAGCAGTACTTC.

The chain couples TRBV14 to TRBJ2-5, with D tentatively TRBD2 (6 bases). The CDR3 sequence is 17 residues long. The V and J ends lost 0 bases and 5 bases respectively, with 19 bases between them. Germline V CDR1 and CDR2: SGHDN, FVKESK. CDR3 nucleotides: TGTGCCAGCAGCCAAGAGCGGAGGCGGGGCCTAGGGGAGACCCAGTACTTC. This gives the protein CASSQERRRGLGETQYF.

To note about this clone: An end of the junction does not agree with germline; a read error may underlie this. The DNA of the CDR3 is TGTGCCAGCAGTGACGGAGGGGTGGTTCGTCCGCGCTTT. Translation: CASSDGGVVRPRF. The V gene is TRBV25-1, the J gene TRBJ1-1, with a tentative D call TRBD1 (5 bases). CDR3 length: 13 residues. Germline CDR1 MGHDK, CDR2 SYGVNS.

CDR3 DNA: TGTGCCAGCAGTTACACTCAGCGGAACGTTGCTTTCTTT. The encoded protein is CASSYTQRNVAFF. V and J are TRBV6-2 or TRBV6-3 and TRBJ1-1; no clear D gene. The length of the CDR3 is 13 residues. V lost 2 bases and J lost 11, with 15 bases in between. Germline CDR1 reads MNHEY; CDR2 reads SVGEGT.

The chain links TRBV7-9 to TRBJ1-4; TRBD1 agrees at 7 bases. The germline CDR1 and CDR2 sequences are SEHNR and FQNEAQ (reference sequence). The CDR3 is 14 residues long. The ends lost 6 bases at V and 5 bases at J; junction bases unmatched: 6. The CDR3 region is CASSRDSRNEKLFF. The CDR3 nucleotides are TGTGCCAGCAGTCGGGACAGCCGGAATGAAAAACTGTTTTTT.

The chain joins TRBV6-6 to TRBJ2-1, with D perhaps matching TRBD2 (7 bases). The V end was cut by 2 bases, the J end by 5 bases, with 16 bases between. CDR1 MNHNY and CDR2 SVGAGI come from the germline V gene (reference sequence). The CDR3 is made up of 16 amino acids. CDR3 loop: CASSYVSGGPNNEQFF. CDR3 DNA sequence: TGTGCCAGCAGTTACGTCTCGGGGGGCCCGAACAATGAGCAGTTCTTC.

Only one count was recorded for this clone. The genes are TRBV24-1 and TRBJ1-5, with D hard to call. The germline V and J ends were trimmed by 5 bases and 4 bases, with 8 bases remaining between them. The germline V gene encodes CDR1 KGHDR and CDR2 SFDVKD. There are 13 residues in the CDR3. In nucleotides, the CDR3 is TGTGCCACCAGTGTCGGGTCAAATCAGCCCCAGCATTTT. Protein sequence: CATSVGSNQPQHF.

This sequence joins TRBV5-1 and TRBJ2-7; no clear D. The V end lost 4 bases, the J end lost 2 bases, and 7 bases lay between the germline ends. CDR1 and CDR2 (germline): SGHRS, YFSETQ. CDR3 length: 12 residues. This CDR3 is CASSQDAYEQYF. As DNA, the CDR3 is TGCGCCAGCAGCCAGGACGCCTACGAGCAGTACTTC.

This chain's CDR3 is CASSYRSEGNTEAFF. DNA for the CDR3: TGTGCCAGCAGTTACCGCTCGGAGGGGAACACTGAAGCTTTCTTT. The rearrangement links TRBV6-2 or TRBV6-3 to TRBJ1-1; no definite D call. This CDR3 is 15 amino acids long. Germline loops: CDR1 MNHEY, CDR2 SVGEGT. V gave up 2 bases and J gave up 1 base, with 11 bases separating them.

The rearrangement links TRBV6-1 to TRBJ2-1; the D is unclear. CDR1 and CDR2 from the germline V gene are MNHNS and SASEGT. Trimming removed 0 bases at V and 1 base at J, with 10 bases between. CDR3 length: 16 residues. The CDR3 nucleotides read TGTGCCAGCAGTGAAGCGGCACTGGCATCCTACAATGAGCAGTTCTTC. It yields the protein CASSEAALASYNEQFF.

CDR3 in DNA: TGTGCCAGCAGCCCATCGTCCACTAGCACCGGGGAGCTGTTTTTT. Translated: CASSPSSTSTGELFF. V is TRBV9 and J is TRBJ2-2, with TRBD2 as a possible D gene (5 bases). V lost 4 bases to trimming and J lost 4 bases, with 14 bases between them. Germline values: CDR1 SGDLS, CDR2 YYNGEE. This CDR3 is built from 15 residues. Combining the CDR3 with reference TRBV9 and TRBJ2-2 gives the whole variable domain DSGVTQTPKHLITATGQRVTLRCSPRSGDLSVYWYQQSLDQGLQFLIQYYNGEERAKGNILERFSAQQFPDLHSELNLSSLELGDSALYFCASSPSSTSTGELFFGEGSRLTVL.

This chain connects TRBV19 to TRBJ1-3, with a possible D match to TRBD1 (6 bases). The CDR3 has 15 amino acids. Looked up from germline, CDR1 is LNHDA and CDR2 is SQIVND (reference sequence). V lost 9 bases, J lost 0 bases, and 15 bases lay in between. The CDR3 is CASLRGDSSGNTIYF. The CDR3 region has the DNA TGTGCCAGCCTTAGGGGGGATAGCTCTGGAAACACCATATATTTT.

This chain links TRBV30 with TRBJ2-6, with D possibly matching TRBD1 (5 bases). CDR3 size: 15 residues. The V gene's germline CDR1 is GTSNPN and CDR2 SVGIG (reference sequence). Trimming removed 0 bases from V and 2 bases from J, with 8 bases in between. The CDR3 DNA follows: TGTGCCTGGAGTGTATGGGGCGCTGGGGCCAACGTCCTGACTTTC. As protein: CAWSVWGAGANVLTF.

The chain links TRBV5-1 to TRBJ1-6, with 7 bases matching TRBD1. With 4 bases clipped from V and 7 bases from J, the junction kept 5 bases outside the gene matches. Germline CDR1 reads SGHRS; CDR2 reads YFSETQ. The CDR3 runs to 14 residues. The CDR3 here is CASSPGQRNSPLHF. For the CDR3, the DNA is TGCGCCAGCAGCCCGGGACAGAGGAATTCACCCCTCCACTTT. The full variable domain, rest sourced from reference TRBV5-1 and TRBJ1-6, is KAGVTQTPRYLIKTRGQQVTLSCSPISGHRSVSWYQQTPGQGLQFLFEYFSETQRNKGNFPGRFSGRQFSNSRSEMNVSTLELGDSALYLCASSPGQRNSPLHFGNGTRLTVT.

V and J are TRBV5-4 and TRBJ1-6; tentative D call: TRBD1 (6 bases). This CDR3 is built from 16 residues. CDR1 is SGHNT, CDR2 YYREEE, per germline (reference sequence). Trimming pared 2 bases from V and 0 bases from J, leaving 9 bases between. The CDR3 DNA sequence: TGTGCCAGCAGCTTAGACAGGCGCTCCTATAATTCACCCCTCCACTTT. It specifies CASSLDRRSYNSPLHF.

V and J are TRBV12-3 or TRBV12-4 and TRBJ2-7; perhaps TRBD1 as D (5 bases). This CDR3 is built from 13 residues. V was shortened by 3 bases and J by 0 bases, with 6 bases between the two germline ends. The CDR3 here is CASSFRVSYEQYF. Written as DNA, the CDR3 is TGTGCCAGCAGTTTCAGGGTCTCCTACGAGCAGTACTTC.

The rearrangement links TRBV12-3 or TRBV12-4 to TRBJ1-1, with D possibly TRBD1 on 5 matching bases. Between the trimmed V and J ends, which lost 1 base and 4 bases, there was a span of 7 bases. The CDR3 is 13 amino acids. The CDR3 nucleotides read TGTGCCAGCAGTTTAGAGACAGCCACTGAAGCTTTCTTT. Translated: CASSLETATEAFF.

This chain links TRBV5-5 with TRBJ2-7; perhaps D is TRBD1 or TRBD2 (5 bases each). V lost 3 bases to trimming and J lost 0 bases, with 16 bases between them. This CDR3 has 16 amino acids. Germline assignment: CDR1 SGHKS and CDR2 YYEKEE (reference sequence). CDR3 sequence (DNA): TGTGCCAGCAGCTGGGACCCGGGGCTAGACTCCTACGAGCAGTACTTC. Protein sequence: CASSWDPGLDSYEQYF.

The chain links TRBV30 to TRBJ1-3; D gene ambiguous. The CDR3 consists of 15 residues. The germline gives CDR1 GTSNPN, CDR2 SVGIG (reference sequence). V lost 2 bases to trimming and J lost 0 bases, with 11 bases between them. This CDR3 is CAWSRKGASGNTIYF. As DNA, the CDR3 is TGTGCCTGGAGTCGAAAGGGAGCCTCTGGAAACACCATATATTTT.

This clone appeared a single time. As DNA, the CDR3 is TGTGCCAGCAGGGCTGAAACAGGGAATGAGCAGTTCTTC. Translated: CASRAETGNEQFF. The chain uses TRBV5-8 and TRBJ2-1; a possible D gene is TRBD1 (6 bases). Per the germline V gene, CDR1 is SGHTS and CDR2 is YDEGEE. V was shortened by 5 bases and J by 7 bases, with 13 bases between the two germline ends. The CDR3 runs 13 residues.

The chain has TRBV6-5 and TRBJ1-3, with D unclear. CDR3 length: 14 amino acids. With 5 bases removed from V and 2 bases from J, the gap between germline ends came to 10 bases. Germline loops: CDR1 MNHEY, CDR2 SVGAGI. The CDR3 loop is CASSTGHPGNTIYF. Written as DNA, the CDR3 is TGTGCCAGCAGTACCGGGCACCCTGGAAACACCATATATTTT.

CDR3 sequence (DNA): TGTGCCAGCTCACCACGACTAGCGGGGTGGGCCACAGATACGCAGTATTTT. It encodes CASSPRLAGWATDTQYF. The chain recombines TRBV18 with TRBJ2-3, with 11 bases aligning to TRBD2. The CDR3 loop spans 17 amino acids. The V segment lost 1 base and the J segment 2 bases; nucleotides outside the gene matches: 5. The germline V gene encodes CDR1 KGHSH and CDR2 LQKENI. The variable domain in full, with the rest retrieved from reference TRBV18 and TRBJ2-3, is NAGVMQNPRHLVRRRGQEARLRCSPMKGHSHVYWYRQLPEEGLKFMVYLQKENIIDESGMPKERFSAEFPKEGPSILRIQQVVRGDSAAYFCASSPRLAGWATDTQYFGPGTRLTVL.

This clone was picked up a small number of times. This chain connects TRBV6-5 to TRBJ1-5, with D hard to call. CDR1 and CDR2 from the germline V gene are MNHEY and SVGAGI. CDR3 length equals 13 residues. Trimming shortened V by 4 bases and J by 7 bases, and 11 bases separated the two germline ends. CDR3 sequence: CASSSREGQPQHF. The CDR3 DNA reads TGTGCCAGCAGTTCGAGGGAGGGCCAGCCCCAGCATTTT.

V and J are TRBV19 and TRBJ1-5; a weak D match, TRBD1 (6 bases). CDR3 length equals 13 residues. The V gene's germline CDR1 is LNHDA and CDR2 SQIVND (reference sequence). The V end lost 9 bases, the J end lost 3 bases, and 12 bases lay between the germline ends. Here the CDR3 reads CASKGGNNQPQHF. The DNA of the CDR3 is TGTGCCAGCAAGGGGGGAAACAATCAGCCCCAGCATTTT.

The rearrangement joins TRBV7-3 to TRBJ2-5; D is unclear. The V end was cut by 2 bases, the J end by 2 bases, with 6 bases between. This CDR3 is 13 amino acids long. Germline V gene lookup returns CDR1 SGHTA and CDR2 FQGTGA. The CDR3 sequence: CASSLGIQETQYF. In nucleotides, the CDR3 is TGTGCCAGCAGCTTAGGTATTCAAGAGACCCAGTACTTC.

The J gene is TRBJ2-7, the V gene TRBV10-3; a possible D gene is TRBD1 (5 bases). V lost 0 bases and J 5 bases, leaving 14 bases between the germline ends. Germline CDR1 ENHRY, CDR2 SYGVKD. There are 15 residues in the CDR3. CDR3: CAISESRTLSHEQYF. The CDR3 nucleotides read TGTGCCATCAGTGAGTCCAGGACACTGTCCCACGAGCAGTACTTC.

The V call is TRBV5-4, the J call TRBJ1-1, with D uncertain. Germline CDR1 reads SGHNT; CDR2 reads YYREEE (reference sequence). The ends were cut back, 0 bases at V and 2 bases at J, with 5 bases in the middle. CDR3 size: 13 residues. This CDR3 is CASSLEGNTEAFF. CDR3 in DNA: TGTGCCAGCAGCTTGGAGGGCAACACTGAAGCTTTCTTT.

This clone was recorded once. This chain uses TRBV14 with TRBJ2-5; tentative D call: TRBD1 (6 bases). The V gene's germline CDR1 is SGHDN and CDR2 FVKESK. V was shortened by 3 bases and J by 0 bases, with 11 bases between the two germline ends. This CDR3 is built from 15 residues. The CDR3 sequence is CASSHRGRYQETQYF. Here the CDR3 DNA reads TGTGCCAGCAGCCACAGGGGACGGTACCAAGAGACCCAGTACTTC.

This clone has a handful of counts. The chain recombines TRBV7-8 with TRBJ2-5; a possible D gene is TRBD1 (5 bases). Germline CDR1 SGHVS, CDR2 FQNEAQ. Trimming removed 1 base at V and 0 bases at J, with 6 bases between. This CDR3 comprises 14 residues. The CDR3 here is CASSLGTHQETQYF. The CDR3 coding sequence is TGTGCCAGCAGCTTAGGGACACACCAAGAGACCCAGTACTTC.

This clone occurred once. The chain carries TRBV5-4 and TRBJ2-2; 7 nucleotides match TRBD2. V shed 4 bases and J 3 bases; nucleotides not matched to a gene: 3. This CDR3 region has 14 residues. The germline V gene has CDR1 SGHNT and CDR2 YYREEE (reference sequence). CDR3 DNA: TGTGCCAGCAGCCCGCGGGAGTACACCGGGGAGCTGTTTTTT. Its protein product is CASSPREYTGELFF.